This T cell receptor beta chain derives from a study of T cells in Graves' hyperthyroidism and ophthalmopathy. Pregnant or lactating patients were excluded, as were those with uncontrolled infection or other autoimmune disease. Amplified TCR beta CDR3 regions came from RNA transcripts. Using the HTBI primer set, a first-round RT-PCR was run on the TCR CDR3. TCRdb reanalysed the multiplex PCR reads using MiXCR and keeps one entry per CDR3 protein. The sample consists of 250,000 to 300,000 distinct CDR3 sequences, 15% to 20% of them appearing once. This CDR3 comprises 15 residues. Germline assignment: CDR1 SGHRS and CDR2 YFSETQ. V lost 3 bases to trimming and J lost 1 base, with 13 bases between them. This clonotype was seen more than once but under ten times.

The chain employs TRBV5-1 and TRBJ2-5; maybe TRBD1 (6 bases). The source is a woman aged 60-75 years with Graves' ophthalmopathy. The material sequenced was blood. CDR3 nucleotides: TGCGCCAGCAGCTCCCCGGACAGCAGCCAAGAGACCCAGTACTTC. This encodes CASSSPDSSQETQYF.